Listed below are T cell receptor beta chains from one sample, sequenced in a study of blood T cell repertoires in COVID-19. Repertoires were generated with immunoSEQ multiplex PCR, while TCRdb's copy carries only in-frame clones and drops some. The sample lists about 270,000 clones; about nine tenths were seen once. The specimen sequenced was PBMCs or T cells enriched from blood (not recorded which). These TCRs come from a woman aged 18-29 years who had recovered from COVID-19. Both conserved end residues are part of each CDR3. Fields, in order: clone size, J gene, V gene, D gene, CDR3 protein, CDR3 DNA. A D gene is named only where the DNA matches it firmly. A clone size is listed for some rows: how often the clone was seen (once, few, many), or a class if it is expanded.

-	TRBJ1-1	TRBV7-8	TRBD1	CASSHIDTGGTEAFF	TGTGCCAGCAGCCACATCGACACAGGGGGCACTGAAGCTTTCTTT
-	TRBJ2-1	TRBV6-6	TRBD2	CASSRLGLGLADNEQFF	TGTGCCAGCAGTCGCCTTGGACTGGGACTAGCGGACAATGAGCAGTTCTTC
-	TRBJ2-1	TRBV5-1	-	CASSWPLLEPGGNEQFF	TGCGCCAGCAGCTGGCCCCTGCTAGAGCCCGGGGGCAATGAGCAGTTCTTC
-	TRBJ2-2	TRBV2	TRBD2	CASSRGANTGELFF	TGTGCCAGCAGTCGGGGGGCGAACACCGGGGAGCTGTTTTTT
-	TRBJ1-5	TRBV9	TRBD1	CASSVGDGTVSNQPQHF	TGTGCCAGCAGCGTAGGAGACGGGACAGTTAGCAATCAGCCCCAGCATTTT
-	TRBJ1-5	TRBV4-1	-	CASSQDALGGIQHF	TGCGCCAGCAGCCAAGATGCCCTGGGGGGGATACAGCATTTT
-	TRBJ2-7	TRBV29-1	TRBD2	CSVESSGNSYEQYF	TGCAGCGTTGAATCCAGCGGGAACAGCTACGAGCAGTACTTC
-	TRBJ2-5	TRBV7-2	-	CASSLVSSTQYF	TGTGCCAGCAGCTTAGTTTCGTCGACCCAGTACTTC
-	TRBJ2-5	TRBV7-2	-	CASSQDKETQYF	TGTGCCAGCAGTCAAGACAAGGAGACCCAGTACTTC
-	TRBJ2-1	TRBV7-3	-	CASSLGQYNEQFF	TGTGCCAGCAGCTTAGGGCAGTACAATGAGCAGTTCTTC
-	TRBJ1-2	TRBV6-1	-	CASSEGPGAPRYGYTF	TGTGCCAGCAGTGAAGGGCCAGGGGCCCCGAGGTATGGCTACACCTTC
-	TRBJ1-1	TRBV11-2	-	CASSLRTVQNTEAFF	TGTGCCAGCAGCTTAAGGACAGTCCAGAACACTGAAGCTTTCTTT
-	TRBJ2-3	TRBV19	TRBD1	CASSRDRDTDTQYF	TGTGCCAGTTCCCGGGACAGAGACACAGATACGCAGTATTTT
-	TRBJ1-6	TRBV7-6	TRBD1	CASSLGLFTGGNSPLHF	TGTGCCAGCAGCTTAGGTCTGTTTACAGGGGGTAATTCACCCCTCCACTTT
-	TRBJ2-3	TRBV7-8	-	CASSLQPLGGGGESTDTQYF	TGTGCCAGCAGCTTACAACCCCTTGGGGGAGGGGGGGAGAGCACAGATACGCAGTATTTT
-	TRBJ2-7	TRBV27	-	CASSFAVSYEQYF	TGTGCCAGCAGTTTTGCGGTCTCCTACGAGCAGTACTTC
once	TRBJ2-7	TRBV9	-	CASSVDQGPYEQYF	TGTGCCAGCAGCGTAGATCAGGGGCCCTACGAGCAGTACTTC
-	TRBJ1-3	TRBV30	-	CAWSVRRDFSGNTIYF	TGTGCCTGGAGTGTACGCAGGGATTTCTCTGGAAACACCATATATTTT
-	TRBJ1-4	TRBV15	TRBD1	CATSRDGRQGKKLFF	TGTGCCACCAGCAGAGATGGCCGACAGGGTAAAAAACTGTTTTTT
few	TRBJ2-5	TRBV27	TRBD1	CASSPDIGQVYQETQYF	TGTGCCAGCAGCCCTGATATCGGACAGGTGTACCAAGAGACCCAGTACTTC
-	TRBJ1-3	TRBV18	-	CASSPGQGLNTIYF	TGTGCCAGCTCACCAGGGCAGGGACTGAACACCATATATTTT
-	TRBJ2-1	TRBV23-1	TRBD1	CASSQEAVLGQGARNEQFF	TGCGCCAGCAGTCAAGAGGCCGTTTTAGGACAGGGGGCGCGGAATGAGCAGTTCTTC
-	TRBJ2-1	TRBV27	-	CASSWTGYNEQFF	TGTGCCAGCAGCTGGACTGGGTACAATGAGCAGTTCTTC
-	TRBJ1-3	TRBV10-3	-	CAISVTDSGNTIYF	TGTGCCATCAGTGTGACAGACTCTGGAAACACCATATATTTT
-	TRBJ1-6	TRBV7-9	-	CASSSTRGWYNSPLHF	TGTGCCAGCAGCTCGACAAGGGGCTGGTATAATTCACCCCTCCACTTT
-	TRBJ2-7	TRBV4-2	-	CASSQDRRAPGEQYF	TGTGCCAGCAGCCAAGATCGGAGGGCCCCGGGCGAGCAGTACTTC
-	TRBJ2-5	TRBV3-1/TRBV3-2	TRBD2	CASSLKTSGGYQETQYF	TGTGCCAGCAGCCTCAAAACCAGCGGGGGGTACCAAGAGACCCAGTACTTC
once	TRBJ1-2	TRBV7-2	TRBD1	CATGQDFYLGYGYTF	TGTGCCACCGGACAGGATTTCTACCTGGGGTATGGCTACACCTTC
-	TRBJ2-7	TRBV5-6	TRBD1	CASSGYRGLREQYF	TGTGCCAGCAGCGGATACAGGGGGCTGAGGGAGCAGTACTTC
-	TRBJ2-7	TRBV5-1	TRBD2	CASSLADPTASGNSYEQYF	TGCGCCAGCAGCTTGGCAGATCCGACCGCAAGCGGGAACTCCTACGAGCAGTACTTC
once	TRBJ1-6	TRBV7-6	-	CASSPRDNNNSPLHF	TGTGCCAGCAGCCCCCGGGACAATAATAATTCACCCCTCCACTTT
-	TRBJ2-7	TRBV7-3	TRBD2	CASSFGTSGRSYF	TGTGCCAGCAGCTTCGGGACTAGCGGGAGGAGTTACTTC
-	TRBJ1-1	TRBV30	-	CAWSVGVNTEAFF	TGTGCCTGGAGTGTCGGTGTGAACACTGAAGCTTTCTTT
-	TRBJ1-5	TRBV19	-	CASSGSRNQPQHF	TGTGCCAGTTCAGGCTCTCGCAATCAGCCCCAGCATTTT
-	TRBJ2-7	TRBV29-1	TRBD1	CSVAPGQASYEQYF	TGCAGCGTTGCCCCTGGACAGGCTTCCTACGAGCAGTACTTC
once	TRBJ1-1	TRBV11-1	TRBD1	CASSPGTGGTEAFF	TGTGCCAGCAGCCCGGGGACAGGGGGCACTGAAGCTTTCTTT
-	TRBJ2-3	TRBV5-1	-	CASSLTEGYASTDTQYF	TGCGCCAGCAGCTTGACTGAGGGATACGCTAGCACAGATACGCAGTATTTT
-	TRBJ1-3	TRBV2	TRBD1	CASSETGGTGNTIYF	TGTGCCAGCAGTGAAACAGGGGGAACTGGAAACACCATATATTTT
once	TRBJ1-3	TRBV19	TRBD1	CASSTGQSSGNTIYF	TGTGCCAGTAGTACGGGACAGAGCTCTGGAAACACCATATATTTT
-	TRBJ2-7	TRBV5-1	TRBD2	CASSEGGVGYEQYF	TGCGCCAGCAGCGAGGGAGGGGTGGGGTACGAGCAGTACTTC